Presented here are 4 T cell receptor beta chains from one specimen sequenced in a study of blood T cells in healthy people across ages. The second PCR ran roughly 7 to 12 cycles with a sample-barcoded 5' primer and J-beta primers. TCRdb independently ran MiXCR on the 5' RACE reads; one entry per CDR3 protein. This table has 800,000 to 950,000 distinct CDR3 sequences, about 27% appearing once. The sample was also linked to a second study, of T cells of mothers and their children.

Material: blood. The receptors come from a woman in her 40s in good health.

CDR3 amino acids: CASSAYRGNTEAFF. CDR3 DNA sequence: TGTGCCAGCAGCGCGTACAGGGGAAACACTGAAGCTTTCTTT. This sequence joins TRBV7-6 and TRBJ1-1; 7 bases align to TRBD1. Germline CDR1 is SGHVS and CDR2 is FNYEAQ. The ends lost 5 bases at V and 2 bases at J; junction bases unmatched: 5. The CDR3 spans 14 residues.

The V call is TRBV6-6, the J call TRBJ2-1; a possible D gene is TRBD1 (5 bases). CDR3 size: 12 residues. The V and J ends lost 4 bases and 12 bases respectively, with 13 bases between them. The germline CDR1 and CDR2 sequences are MNHNY and SVGAGI (reference sequence). CDR3 DNA: TGTGCCAGCAGTTCCAGGGCGTATGGGCAGTTCTTC. This sequence encodes CASSSRAYGQFF.

This clonotype occurred a few times. This chain links TRBV6-4 with TRBJ2-7; D may be TRBD1 (6 bases). Germline V CDR1 and CDR2: MRHNA, SNTAGT. The CDR3 is 15 residues long. V lost 4 bases, J lost 2 bases, and 15 bases lay in between. For the CDR3, the DNA is TGTGCCAGCAGTGCCTTTGGGGGCCGAACCTACGAGCAGTACTTC. The encoded protein is CASSAFGGRTYEQYF.

This sequence joins TRBV3-1 and TRBJ1-2; D is undetermined. The CDR3 has 15 amino acids. The germline gives CDR1 LGHDT, CDR2 YNNKEL (reference sequence). Trimming removed 4 bases from V and 0 bases from J, with 12 bases in between. The CDR3 DNA sequence: TGTGCCAGCAGCCTAACTGGAGCCGCTAACTATGGCTACACCTTC. Amino acid sequence: CASSLTGAANYGYTF. Filled out from reference TRBV3-1 and TRBJ1-2, the complete variable domain reads DTAVSQTPKYLVTQMGNDKSIKCEQNLGHDTMYWYKQDSKKFLKIMFSYNNKELIINETVPNRFSPKSPDKAHLNLHINSLELGDSAVYFCASSLTGAANYGYTFGSGTRLTVV.